Below are 5 T cell receptor beta chains sequenced from a single sample in a study of OX40 agonist ivuxolimab in advanced cancers. Using immunoSEQ multiplex PCR, the repertoire was profiled, and TCRdb retains in-frame clones only, with some absent. This sample yields 70,000 to 90,000 clones, of which approximately 88% are seen a single time; approximately 7.4% belongs to the top ten. This material consisted of CD4+ or CD8+ T cells sorted from blood, taken in a trial of the OX40 agonist ivuxolimab. These receptors were obtained from an adult with an advanced solid tumor such as melanoma, head and neck, liver or kidney cancer.

The chain uses TRBV6-7 and TRBJ2-7, with TRBD1 as a possible D gene (6 bases). TRBV6-7 is filed as an ORF, its function uncertain. The CDR3 runs 13 residues. Deletions cut 6 bases from V and 6 bases from J, with 15 bases between. CDR3 region: CASRYRASGEQYF. CDR3 sequence (DNA): TGTGCCAGCAGGTACAGGGCTTCGGGCGAGCAGTACTTC.

The chain links TRBV7-3 to TRBJ1-2; possible D gene TRBD1, 5 bases. CDR3 length: 13 residues. V was trimmed by 6 bases and J by 5 bases, leaving 13 bases between them. Germline V gene lookup returns CDR1 SGHTA and CDR2 FQGTGA. CDR3 amino acids: CASSFQGGYGYTF. DNA for the CDR3: TGTGCCAGCAGTTTCCAGGGTGGTTATGGCTACACCTTC.

This chain uses TRBV7-2 with TRBJ1-5; D is possibly TRBD1 (5 bases). The CDR3 sequence is 14 residues long. V gave up 4 bases and J gave up 8 bases, with 15 bases separating them. Germline values: CDR1 SGHTA, CDR2 FQGNSA. CDR3 bases: TGTGCCAGCAGCTCCAGCCAGGGTGGAAAGCCCCAGCATTTT. It yields the protein CASSSSQGGKPQHF.

The rearrangement links TRBV7-9 to TRBJ2-7; 7 bases line up with TRBD1. Germline-derived CDR1 and CDR2 are SEHNR and FQNEAQ (reference sequence). J gave up 0 bases and V 1 base, and 9 bases lay outside the gene matches. CDR3 length: 17 amino acids. CDR3 sequence (DNA): TGTGCCAGCAGCTTAGAGGGGACGACAGGGAGCTCCTACGAGCAGTACTTC. It codes for CASSLEGTTGSSYEQYF.

The V gene is TRBV2, the J gene TRBJ1-4, with 11 nucleotides matching TRBD1. This CDR3 contains 15 residues. V shed 6 bases, J shed 5 bases, and the junction held 5 bases outside the gene matches. Germline V gives CDR1 SNHLY, CDR2 FYNNEI. This chain's CDR3 is CASRGQGVPNEKLFF. The CDR3 DNA reads TGTGCCAGCAGGGGACAGGGGGTTCCAAATGAAAAACTGTTTTTT.